Listed here are 32 T cell receptor beta chains from one sample, sequenced in a study of blood T cell repertoires in COVID-19. The data were produced by immunoSEQ multiplex PCR, yet TCRdb's version contains in-frame clones alone and is incomplete. This table has roughly 130,000 clones, approximately 80% appearing once. The sequencing sample was made of peripheral blood. Source of these receptors: a woman older than 75 with acute or convalescent COVID-19.

The chain's CDR3 is CASRAGTGTYEQYF. CDR3 bases: TGTGCCAGCAGAGCCGGGACAGGGACCTACGAGCAGTACTTC. V gene TRBV25-1 combines with J gene TRBJ2-7; the match to TRBD1 covers 9 bases. Germline V gene sequence: CDR1 MGHDK, CDR2 SYGVNS. After removal of 6 bases from V and 2 bases from J, the junction contained 5 bases not matched to a gene. The CDR3 spans 14 residues.

This chain uses TRBV27 with TRBJ2-1, with D possibly TRBD1 on 6 matching bases. Per the germline V gene, CDR1 is MNHEY and CDR2 is SMNVEV (reference sequence). Trimming removed 4 bases from V and 5 bases from J, with 15 bases in between. The length of the CDR3 is 15 residues. The CDR3 protein is CASSSGQGINNEQFF. CDR3 sequence (DNA): TGTGCCAGCAGTTCGGGGCAGGGGATAAACAATGAGCAGTTCTTC.

The V gene is TRBV6-2 or TRBV6-3, the J gene TRBJ1-6; tentative D call: TRBD1 (5 bases). Germline loops: CDR1 MNHEY, CDR2 SVGEGT. V gave up 5 bases and J gave up 8 bases, with 10 bases separating them. The CDR3 runs 13 residues. CDR3 in amino acids: CASSNGGDSPLHF. CDR3 DNA sequence: TGTGCCAGCAGTAACGGGGGAGATTCACCCCTCCACTTT.

This clone appeared a few times. The chain is built from TRBV6-5 and TRBJ1-2; maybe TRBD1 (6 bases). V lost 6 bases and J 7 bases, leaving 12 bases between the germline ends. The germline gives CDR1 MNHEY, CDR2 SVGAGI. This CDR3 has 12 residues. CDR3 nucleotide sequence: TGTGCCAGCAGAGCCGGGACACTTGGCTACACCTTC. Translating it yields CASRAGTLGYTF.

This clone was seen a handful of times. The V and J genes are TRBV10-2 and TRBJ1-1; tentatively, D is TRBD1 (5 bases). Trimming cost V 10 bases and J 1 base, with 16 bases left between them. Per germline, CDR1 WSHSY and CDR2 SAAADI. The CDR3 runs 14 residues. CDR3 region: CATQRGGANTEAFF. CDR3 in DNA: TGCGCCACCCAAAGGGGTGGAGCGAACACTGAAGCTTTCTTT.

The J gene is TRBJ1-5, the V gene TRBV19; 7 bases match TRBD1. The ends lost 0 bases at V and 4 bases at J; junction bases unmatched: 3. From germline, CDR1 is LNHDA and CDR2 SQIVND (reference sequence). The CDR3 contains 15 residues. This CDR3 is CASSIDGDRNQPQHF. DNA for the CDR3: TGTGCCAGTAGTATAGATGGGGACAGAAATCAGCCCCAGCATTTT.

The chain employs TRBV27 and TRBJ2-5; D may be TRBD2 (7 bases). The V gene's germline CDR1 is MNHEY and CDR2 SMNVEV (reference sequence). The CDR3 contains 17 residues. Trimming pared 1 base from V and 2 bases from J, leaving 17 bases between. The CDR3 reads CASSLLKLGGVQETQYF. CDR3 coding DNA: TGTGCCAGCAGTTTATTGAAGCTAGGGGGGGTACAAGAGACCCAGTACTTC.

This clone was counted a few times. CDR3 nucleotide sequence: TGTGCCAGCAGCCATAGGAGGGGACTTGGCTACACCTTC. It translates to CASSHRRGLGYTF. The chain has TRBV12-3 or TRBV12-4 and TRBJ1-2, with D possibly being TRBD1 (5 bases). The V gene lost 6 bases and the J gene lost 7 bases, with 15 bases spanning the gap. CDR3 size: 13 residues.

The chain combines TRBV29-1 with TRBJ1-1, with 7 positions matching TRBD1. The CDR3 sequence is 14 residues long. J lost 1 base, V lost 7 bases, and 9 bases had no gene match. Germline assignment: CDR1 SQVTM and CDR2 ANQGSEA. Here the CDR3 reads CSAGTVNSNTEAFF. Here the CDR3 DNA reads TGCAGCGCCGGGACAGTGAACTCGAACACTGAAGCTTTCTTT. The full variable domain, in which reference TRBV29-1 and TRBJ1-1 provide the parts outside the CDR3, is SAVISQKPSRDICQRGTSLTIQCQVDSQVTMMFWYRQQPGQSLTLIATANQGSEATYESGFVIDKFPISRPNLTFSTLTVSNMSPEDSSIYLCSAGTVNSNTEAFFGQGTRLTVV.

The chain couples TRBV9 to TRBJ2-3, with a weak D call TRBD2 (6 bases). CDR3 length: 15 amino acids. Germline V lookup: CDR1 SGDLS, CDR2 YYNGEE. V shed 4 bases and J shed 3 bases, with 15 bases lying between them. CDR3 nucleotide sequence: TGTGCCAGCAGCCCCGGGACTTCGAGGACAGATACGCAGTATTTT. This encodes CASSPGTSRTDTQYF.

This chain joins TRBV24-1 and TRBJ1-2, with 8 positions matching TRBD1. Germline CDR1 reads KGHDR; CDR2 reads SFDVKD. The CDR3 is 13 residues long. The ends lost 3 bases at V and 8 bases at J; junction bases unmatched: 4. The CDR3 DNA reads as TGTGCCACCAGTGATGCACAGGGGGGCGGCTACACCTTC. It is translated as CATSDAQGGGYTF.

In DNA form, the CDR3 reads TGTGCCAGCAGTTACTCCCCTCTTATGAGCGAGCAGTACTTC. Its translation: CASSYSPLMSEQYF. The rearrangement joins TRBV6-5 to TRBJ2-7; D is unclear. V was shortened by 0 bases and J by 6 bases, with 12 bases between the two germline ends. Germline V gene sequence: CDR1 MNHEY, CDR2 SVGAGI. This CDR3 contains 14 residues.

This clone was observed a single time. The chain joins TRBV5-1 to TRBJ2-7; weak D call: TRBD2 (6 bases). The CDR3 spans 14 residues. From germline, CDR1 is SGHRS and CDR2 YFSETQ. Trimming pared 5 bases from V and 2 bases from J, leaving 14 bases between. CDR3 sequence: CASSPGTWAYEQYF. CDR3 nucleotides: TGCGCCAGCAGTCCCGGGACTTGGGCCTACGAGCAGTACTTC.

The V call is TRBV7-2, the J call TRBJ2-7; D may be TRBD2 (6 bases). Trimming stripped 2 bases from V and 9 bases from J, with 20 bases between. The germline V gene encodes CDR1 SGHTA and CDR2 FQGNSA. The CDR3 runs 15 residues. The DNA for the CDR3 is TGTGCCAGCAGCTTACTACCGGGCCTCACGGAGGGGCAGTACTTC. Translated, it gives CASSLLPGLTEGQYF.

J is TRBJ1-2 and V is TRBV4-2, with D unresolved. This CDR3 is built from 14 residues. CDR1 LGHNA and CDR2 YNFKEQ come from the germline V gene. Trimming removed 0 bases at V and 6 bases at J, with 11 bases between. Written as DNA, the CDR3 is TGTGCCAGCAGCCAAGATTATAGCGGGCATGGCTACACCTTC. Translating gives CASSQDYSGHGYTF.

The chain has TRBV4-1 and TRBJ2-5, with no clear D. CDR1 and CDR2 from the germline V gene are MGHRA and YSYEKL. This CDR3 has 14 amino acids. V was clipped by 1 base and J by 2 bases, with 8 bases between them. CDR3 sequence: CASSQVSGQETQYF. The DNA for the CDR3 is TGCGCCAGCAGCCAAGTCTCGGGTCAAGAGACCCAGTACTTC.

The chain uses TRBV5-1 and TRBJ1-2; D unclear. This CDR3 is built from 16 residues. The V gene's germline CDR1 is SGHRS and CDR2 YFSETQ. Trimming cost V 2 bases and J 0 bases, with 14 bases left between them. CDR3 sequence: CASSLSWRISNYGYTF. In DNA, the CDR3 is TGCGCCAGCAGCTTAAGTTGGAGGATCTCTAACTATGGCTACACCTTC.

V and J are TRBV7-3 and TRBJ1-5, with D uncertain. The CDR3 consists of 13 residues. Deletions cut 0 bases from V and 4 bases from J, with 4 bases between. CDR1 SGHTA and CDR2 FQGTGA come from the germline V gene. The DNA for the CDR3 is TGTGCCAGCAGCTTAACAGCTAATCAGCCCCAGCATTTT. Its translation: CASSLTANQPQHF. Full variable domain (remainder filled in from reference TRBV7-3 and TRBJ1-5): GAGVSQTPSNKVTEKGKYVELRCDPISGHTALYWYRQSLGQGPEFLIYFQGTGAADDSGLPNDRFFAVRPEGSVSTLKIQRTERGDSAVYLCASSLTANQPQHFGDGTRLSIL.

The chain couples TRBV5-1 to TRBJ1-2; D may be TRBD1 (6 bases). Trimming took 1 base from V and 7 from J, leaving 32 bases between them. The germline gives CDR1 SGHRS, CDR2 YFSETQ. This CDR3 contains 20 residues. The CDR3 nucleotides read TGCGCCAGCAGCTTGCTTTTCCAGGAGACAGGCCCGAAAATCCTTTCTGGCTACACCTTC. Its translation: CASSLLFQETGPKILSGYTF.

This clone has only one observation. V and J are TRBV19 and TRBJ1-3; TRBD1 might be the D (6 bases). V lost 4 bases and J lost 2, with 9 bases in between. This CDR3 is 14 amino acids long. The V gene's germline CDR1 is LNHDA and CDR2 SQIVND (reference sequence). CDR3 loop: CASSKSGAGNTIYF. The CDR3 region has the DNA TGTGCCAGTAGTAAGTCAGGGGCTGGAAACACCATATATTTT.

CDR3 protein: CAWSAGTGGSSGANVLTF. The DNA for the CDR3 is TGTGCCTGGAGTGCCGGGACAGGGGGGAGCTCTGGGGCCAACGTCCTGACTTTC. The rearrangement links TRBV30 to TRBJ2-6; 11 bases fit TRBD1. Germline V gene data show CDR1 as GTSNPN and CDR2 as SVGIG (reference sequence). CDR3 length: 18 residues. J lost 0 bases, V lost 1 base, and 5 bases had no gene match. Complete variable domain (other parts from reference TRBV30 and TRBJ2-6): SQTIHQWPATLVQPVGSPLSLECTVEGTSNPNLYWYRQAAGRGLQLLFYSVGIGQISSEVPQNLSASRPQDRQFILSSKKLLLSDSGFYLCAWSAGTGGSSGANVLTFGAGSRLTVL.

V is TRBV11-2 and J is TRBJ2-1, with 8 positions matching TRBD2. The CDR3 loop spans 15 amino acids. Unmatched junction bases numbered 6, after V lost 1 base and J lost 7 bases. Germline CDR1 is SGHAT and CDR2 is FQNNGV. Written as DNA, the CDR3 is TGTGCCAGCAGCTTAGCCGGCGGGGGGTGGAATGAGCAGTTCTTC. Translating gives CASSLAGGGWNEQFF.

The chain links TRBV30 to TRBJ1-3; TRBD1 agrees at 7 bases. Germline V gives CDR1 GTSNPN, CDR2 SVGIG (reference sequence). J was trimmed by 0 bases and V by 0 bases; bases with no gene match: 5. The CDR3 runs 16 residues. The CDR3 nucleotides read TGTGCCTGGAGTGTACCAGGGGGGTACTCTGGAAACACCATATATTTT. Translating gives CAWSVPGGYSGNTIYF.

The chain couples TRBV6-5 to TRBJ1-6; the D is unclear. CDR1 is MNHEY, CDR2 SVGAGI, per germline. The CDR3 runs 13 residues. V was pared by 2 bases and J by 10 bases, with 9 bases between. CDR3 sequence (DNA): TGTGCCAGCAGTTACCTGTCCGAGTCACCCCTCCACTTT. This gives the protein CASSYLSESPLHF.

The J gene is TRBJ1-4, the V gene TRBV9; D gene uncertain. Trimming removed 3 bases from V and 0 bases from J, with 9 bases in between. Germline V gene lookup returns CDR1 SGDLS and CDR2 YYNGEE. The CDR3 contains 15 residues. The DNA of the CDR3 is TGTGCCAGCAGCGATCAACCTACAACTAATGAAAAACTGTTTTTT. Translated: CASSDQPTTNEKLFF.

This clone was counted between two and nine times. The chain couples TRBV18 to TRBJ2-1; D may be TRBD1 (5 bases). V was cut by 2 bases and J by 9 bases, with 17 bases left in between. The germline V gene has CDR1 KGHSH and CDR2 LQKENI. This CDR3 contains 15 residues. CDR3 DNA sequence: TGTGCCAGCTCACCAGCCCGGACATACAAGGGTGAGCAGTTCTTC. Translated, it gives CASSPARTYKGEQFF.

The chain links TRBV5-1 to TRBJ1-1; 7 nucleotides line up with TRBD1. The ends lost 0 bases at V and 4 bases at J; junction bases unmatched: 3. The CDR3 covers 14 residues. Germline CDR1 reads SGHRS; CDR2 reads YFSETQ. DNA of the CDR3: TGCGCCAGCAGCTTGGCCTCAGGGGGCACTGAAGCTTTCTTT. Encoded protein: CASSLASGGTEAFF.

This clone was observed once. V usage is TRBV27 and J usage is TRBJ1-5; D unresolved. Germline CDR1 reads MNHEY; CDR2 reads SMNVEV (reference sequence). V lost 3 bases and J lost 4, with 7 bases in between. The CDR3 sequence is 13 residues long. The CDR3 protein is CASSFRGNQPQHF. The CDR3 DNA reads as TGTGCCAGCAGTTTCCGGGGAAATCAGCCCCAGCATTTT.

This chain uses TRBV7-8 with TRBJ1-2; D is perhaps TRBD1 (5 bases). Germline values: CDR1 SGHVS, CDR2 FQNEAQ. The CDR3 is made up of 15 amino acids. V gave up 0 bases and J gave up 8 bases, with 16 bases separating them. Here the CDR3 DNA reads TGTGCCAGCAGCTTAGCCCCCCGGCAGGGAGGCGGCTACACCTTC. Its translation: CASSLAPRQGGGYTF.

The gene calls are TRBV5-6 and TRBJ2-2; 7 bases line up with TRBD1. V was clipped by 2 bases and J by 3 bases; unmatched bases: 7. CDR3 length equals 16 residues. CDR1 SGHDT and CDR2 YYEEEE come from the germline V gene. CDR3 in amino acids: CASSFAGTEDTGELFF. The CDR3, as DNA: TGTGCCAGCAGCTTTGCCGGGACAGAGGACACCGGGGAGCTGTTTTTT.

The chain combines TRBV5-6 with TRBJ2-1, with 8 bases lining up with TRBD2. Looked up from germline, CDR1 is SGHDT and CDR2 is YYEEEE. The V gene end was trimmed by 1 base and the J gene end by 6 bases; junction bases not matched to a gene: 9. The CDR3 is made up of 16 amino acids. The CDR3 nucleotides read TGTGCCAGCAGCTTGAGTTTCGCGACTAGCGTCAATGAGCAGTTCTTC. Amino acids: CASSLSFATSVNEQFF.

The chain joins TRBV3-1 (or the pseudogene TRBV3-2) to TRBJ2-7, with D hard to call. Looked up from germline, CDR1 is LGHDT and CDR2 is YNNKEL (reference sequence). Trimming took off 2 bases at V and 6 bases at J, with 14 bases between the two ends. This CDR3 has 14 amino acids. DNA of the CDR3: TGTGCCAGCAGCCAAACTGGTCGGTCGCGCGAGCAGTACTTC. Residues: CASSQTGRSREQYF.